Listed below are T cell receptor beta chains from one sample, sequenced in a study of blood T cell repertoires in COVID-19. Assay used: immunoSEQ multiplex PCR; TCRdb lists only in-frame clones, some missing. This table holds some 280,000 clones, about nine tenths found once. Sequences were obtained from peripheral blood. Receptor source: a woman aged 55-69 years with acute or convalescent COVID-19. The CDR3 runs from the conserved cysteine through the conserved F or W. D genes are given only for firm matches. Clone sizes are given selectively: once, few, many, or a class where the clone is expanded.

j_call v_call clone_size d_call cdr3_nt cdr3_aa
TRBJ2-2 TRBV4-2 once TRBD2 TGTGCCAGCAGCCAAGATCCCCCGGGACTAGCGGGGGTGGGCGGGGAGCTGTTTTTT CASSQDPPGLAGVGGELFF
TRBJ1-1 TRBV5-1 - - TGCGCCAGCAGCTACGGCGGGGGCAATGAAGCTTTCTTT CASSYGGGNEAFF
TRBJ1-1 TRBV6-6 - TRBD1 TGTGCCAGCAGCCGACAGGGGGCACGGAACACTGAAGCTTTCTTT CASSRQGARNTEAFF
TRBJ2-3 TRBV9 - TRBD2 TGTGCCAGCAGCGTAGGGGCGGGAGTCGGCACAGATACGCAGTATTTT CASSVGAGVGTDTQYF
TRBJ2-5 TRBV18 - TRBD2 TGTGCCAGCTCACCACCGCGGCTAGCGGGCCAGGGTCCCCAGTACTTC CASSPPRLAGQGPQYF
TRBJ2-1 TRBV19 - TRBD2 TGTGCCAGTAGCAAACTAGCGGGAGTTTACAATGAGCAGTTCTTC CASSKLAGVYNEQFF
TRBJ1-1 TRBV4-3 once - TGCGCCAGCAGCCAAGATAAAGGAGTAAACACTGAAGCTTTCTTT CASSQDKGVNTEAFF
TRBJ1-1 TRBV28 - - TGTGCCAGCAGCTTGAACTGGGGGCTCCGGACTGAAGCTTTCTTT CASSLNWGLRTEAFF
TRBJ1-4 TRBV2 once - TGTGCCAGCAGTGCGCAGGGCGGTGAAAAACTGTTTTTT CASSAQGGEKLFF
TRBJ2-2 TRBV19 - - TGTGCCAGTAGTGATCGGACAGTGGCCGGGGAGCTGTTTTTT CASSDRTVAGELFF
TRBJ2-5 TRBV7-3 - TRBD2 TGTGCCAGCAGCTTAGGAAGCGGGACCCAAGAGACCCAGTACTTC CASSLGSGTQETQYF
TRBJ1-4 TRBV5-6 - TRBD1 TGTGCCAGCAGCCCTACCGGGACAGGGCTTAATGAAAAACTGTTTTTT CASSPTGTGLNEKLFF
TRBJ1-1 TRBV6-4 - TRBD1 TGTGCCAGCAGTGACTCCTCCAAAGCAGGGGGCACTGAAGCTTTCTTT CASSDSSKAGGTEAFF
TRBJ2-1 TRBV9 few TRBD2 TGTGCCAGCAGCGTGAACCCGGGGGGGAACTCCTACAATGAGCAGTTCTTC CASSVNPGGNSYNEQFF
TRBJ2-7 TRBV28 - - TGTGCCAGCAGTAGGAACAGGGCCTACGAGCAGTACTTC CASSRNRAYEQYF
TRBJ2-7 TRBV9 few - TGTGCCAGCAGCCCCAGGGACTCCCTGGTTTACGAGCAGTACTTC CASSPRDSLVYEQYF
TRBJ2-2 TRBV30 - TRBD1 TGTGCCTGGAGACAATCGATGACAGGGGAGACCGGGGAGCTGTTTTTT CAWRQSMTGETGELFF
TRBJ1-4 TRBV10-2 few - TGCGCCAGCAGTGACAGGTTTCCAACTAATGAAAAACTGTTTTTT CASSDRFPTNEKLFF
TRBJ1-1 TRBV12-3/TRBV12-4 - - TGTGCCAGCAGTCTTTGGGGGGACACTGAAGCTTTCTTT CASSLWGDTEAFF
TRBJ2-1 TRBV30 - - TGTGCCTGGAGTGTACTAGGGATAGGGTACAATGAGCAGTTCTTC CAWSVLGIGYNEQFF
TRBJ2-1 TRBV29-1 - - TGCAGCGTTGACCAGGGCTCTCCCCCATACAATGAGCAGTTCTTC CSVDQGSPPYNEQFF
TRBJ1-6 TRBV28 few - TGTGCCAGCAGCGAAGAGGCTTCACCCCTCCACTTT CASSEEASPLHF
TRBJ1-2 TRBV3-1/TRBV3-2 - - TGTGCCAGCAGCCAATTACTAACAGGATATAACTATGGCTACACCTTC CASSQLLTGYNYGYTF
TRBJ1-2 TRBV19 - - TGTGCCGTAGGGTTGGAGGGGAACTATGGCTACACCTTC CAVGLEGNYGYTF
TRBJ2-5 TRBV7-2 - - TGTGCCAGCAGCTCCCCCCGAGGGAGAGAGACCCAGTACTTC CASSSPRGRETQYF
TRBJ2-7 TRBV7-9 - - TGTGCCAGCAAAGAGGGCTACGAGCAGTACTTC CASKEGYEQYF
TRBJ2-5 TRBV9 - TRBD2 TGTGCCAGCAGCCCCGGTGCTAGCGGACGAGAGACCCAGTACTTC CASSPGASGRETQYF
TRBJ2-2 TRBV7-2 - TRBD2 TGTGCCAGCAGCTTAGTATCACTAGCGGGGAACACCGGGGAGCTGTTTTTT CASSLVSLAGNTGELFF
TRBJ1-1 TRBV5-4 - - TGTGCCAGCAGCTTGGTAGGACAGAACACTGAAGCTTTCTTT CASSLVGQNTEAFF
TRBJ1-2 TRBV6-5 - - TGTGCCAGCAGTTTCCTTGGGGGCGACGGCTACACCTTC CASSFLGGDGYTF
TRBJ1-1 TRBV28 - - TGTGCCAGCAGTGGGATCCAAGGGGGAACTGAAGCTTTCTTT CASSGIQGGTEAFF
TRBJ2-3 TRBV5-8 - TRBD1 TGTGCCAGCAGCCCGGGACAGAACACAGATACGCAGTATTTT CASSPGQNTDTQYF